The 21 T cell receptor beta chains below come from one sample, sequenced in a study of response to subunit inactivated influenza vaccine. Each CDR3 protein gets one entry after TCRdb re-called the RT-PCR reads with MiXCR. Of approximately 530,000 distinct CDR3 sequences listed, approximately 7.7% were seen once; the top ten hold under 15%. The sample was PBMCs from blood, taken approximately 25 months after vaccination. The receptors stem from a man aged 50-75 years who received an inactivated influenza vaccine.

The J gene is TRBJ2-7, the V gene TRBV6-2 or TRBV6-3; 13 bases are a match to TRBD2. Germline V gene sequence: CDR1 MNHEY, CDR2 SVGEGT. The CDR3 runs to 17 residues. Trimming at V came to 3 bases and at J to 3 bases, leaving 8 bases not matched to a gene. CDR3: CASSYGLAGVMVYEQYF. CDR3 coding DNA: TGTGCCAGCAGTTATGGACTAGCGGGAGTAATGGTCTACGAGCAGTACTTC.

J is TRBJ2-1 and V is TRBV7-2, with 8 bases fitting TRBD2. V lost 7 bases, J lost 5 bases, and 10 bases stayed unmatched. CDR3 size: 15 residues. The germline V gene has CDR1 SGHTA and CDR2 FQGNSA. The CDR3 loop reads CASNTWGREDNEQFF. For the CDR3, the DNA is TGTGCCAGCAATACCTGGGGGCGGGAGGACAATGAGCAGTTCTTC.

This clonotype was recorded many times. The CDR3 DNA is TGTGCCACCAGCAGAGGAGGGACCGACCAAGAGACCCAGTACTTC. Translated: CATSRGGTDQETQYF. V is TRBV15 and J is TRBJ2-5; D possibly matches TRBD1 or TRBD2 (5 bases each). V lost 1 base to trimming and J lost 0 bases, with 9 bases between them. CDR3 length equals 15 residues. Germline V CDR1 and CDR2: LNHNV, YYDKDF (reference sequence).

This clonotype has more than one count but fewer than ten. The rearrangement links TRBV7-9 to TRBJ1-4; unclear D gene. This CDR3 has 11 amino acids. The ends were cut back, 7 bases at V and 7 bases at J, with 7 bases in the middle. CDR1 and CDR2 (germline): SEHNR, FQNEAQ (reference sequence). In nucleotides, the CDR3 is TGTGCCAGCACCCCGTTTGAAAAACTGTTTTTT. Encoded protein: CASTPFEKLFF.

This clonotype was found many times. This rearrangement joins TRBV2 to TRBJ1-5; TRBD1 might be the D (5 bases). Germline V gene lookup returns CDR1 SNHLY and CDR2 FYNNEI. The CDR3 totals 15 residues. V lost 8 bases and J 2 bases, leaving 16 bases between the germline ends. Written as DNA, the CDR3 is TGTGCCAGCGGGGCTCAGGCCATAGGCAATCAGCCCCAGCATTTT. It translates to CASGAQAIGNQPQHF.

Only a few counts were recorded for this clonotype. V gene TRBV12-3 or TRBV12-4 combines with J gene TRBJ2-1; 7 positions agree with TRBD2. V was pared by 7 bases and J by 7 bases, with 10 bases of the junction left unmatched. This CDR3 has 14 amino acids. DNA of the CDR3: TGTGCCAGCAACAGTGGGAGGGCCCCAAATGAGCAGTTCTTC. It codes for CASNSGRAPNEQFF.

This clonotype was seen a handful of times. The gene calls are TRBV29-1 and TRBJ2-6; 7 bases are a match to TRBD1. The CDR3 spans 13 residues. The germline gives CDR1 SQVTM, CDR2 ANQGSEA. The V and J ends lost 6 bases and 3 bases, in that order; junction bases with no gene match: 2. CDR3 residues: CSVTGFGANVLTF. Written as DNA, the CDR3 is TGCAGCGTGACAGGGTTTGGGGCCAACGTCCTGACTTTC.

There are many counts of this clonotype. The rearrangement joins TRBV12-3 or TRBV12-4 to TRBJ2-3; D gene ambiguous. The CDR3 consists of 15 residues. Trimming removed 1 base at V and 6 bases at J, with 14 bases between. The CDR3 loop reads CASSLVSRARDTQYF. The CDR3 bases are TGTGCCAGCAGTTTAGTTTCCCGGGCCCGGGATACGCAGTATTTT.

This clonotype was observed a handful of times. The chain employs TRBV15 and TRBJ1-6, with TRBD1 matching 7 bases. Germline values: CDR1 LNHNV, CDR2 YYDKDF (reference sequence). The CDR3 is 18 amino acids. The trim removed 4 bases at V and 9 bases at J, leaving 18 bases unmatched. CDR3 DNA: TGTGCCACCAGCACAGGGATAAACAGGGGATTGGGAAGTTCACCCCTCCACTTT. Translated: CATSTGINRGLGSSPLHF.

This clonotype was seen more than once but under ten times. The CDR3 loop is CASSSQRSGLAGGTNTGELFF. CDR3 sequence (DNA): TGTGCCAGCAGCTCGCAACGCTCGGGACTAGCGGGAGGGACGAACACCGGGGAGCTGTTTTTT. This sequence joins TRBV11-3 and TRBJ2-2, with 16 bases fitting TRBD2. V was clipped by 4 bases and J by 0 bases; unmatched bases: 11. The germline gives CDR1 SGHNT, CDR2 YENEEA. The CDR3 is 21 amino acids.

The chain links TRBV7-2 to TRBJ1-2, with D possibly being TRBD1 (6 bases). Germline CDR1 reads SGHTA; CDR2 reads FQGNSA. V was clipped by 5 bases and J by 4 bases, with 14 bases between them. The length of the CDR3 is 14 residues. CDR3 coding DNA: TGTGCCAGCAGCCCGGATGGGGGGGCCTATGGCTACACCTTC. It is translated as CASSPDGGAYGYTF.

This clonotype was observed many times. The chain uses TRBV10-3 and TRBJ2-1, with 8 bases fitting TRBD2. This CDR3 comprises 14 residues. V lost 4 bases, J lost 5 bases, and 4 bases stayed unmatched. Per the germline V gene, CDR1 is ENHRY and CDR2 is SYGVKD. CDR3 in amino acids: CAISVGGGDNEQFF. The CDR3 bases are TGTGCCATCAGTGTCGGGGGGGGTGACAATGAGCAGTTCTTC.

V gene TRBV20-1 combines with J gene TRBJ1-1, with a weak D call TRBD1 (5 bases). Germline CDR1 and CDR2: DFQATT and SNEGSKA (reference sequence). The CDR3 covers 13 residues. The germline V and J ends were trimmed by 4 bases and 5 bases, with 14 bases remaining between them. The CDR3 protein is CSATGTRGTEAFF. CDR3 bases: TGCAGTGCTACAGGGACTCGGGGTACTGAAGCTTTCTTT.

This clonotype appeared many times. V is TRBV9 and J is TRBJ2-1; 7 nucleotides align to TRBD2. Germline V gene lookup returns CDR1 SGDLS and CDR2 YYNGEE. CDR3 size: 15 residues. Trimming at V came to 4 bases and at J to 3 bases, leaving 7 bases not matched to a gene. CDR3 protein: CASSLMIAGYNEQFF. CDR3 sequence (DNA): TGTGCCAGCAGCCTCATGATAGCGGGCTACAATGAGCAGTTCTTC.

The chain combines TRBV3-1 with TRBJ2-3, with 8 bases that match TRBD2. The CDR3 runs to 16 residues. From germline, CDR1 is LGHDT and CDR2 YNNKEL (reference sequence). V was pared by 2 bases and J by 5 bases, with 9 bases of the junction left unmatched. Written as DNA, the CDR3 is TGTGCCAGCAGCCAAAGGCCAGCGGGAGACCGAGATACGCAGTATTTT. Protein: CASSQRPAGDRDTQYF.

This clonotype was detected a few times. The chain links TRBV25-1 to TRBJ1-5; tentative D call: TRBD1 (5 bases). The CDR3 totals 14 residues. The germline V gene encodes CDR1 MGHDK and CDR2 SYGVNS. With 8 bases removed from V and 0 bases from J, the gap between germline ends came to 11 bases. CDR3 loop: CASRRQFSNQPQHF. CDR3 DNA sequence: TGTGCCAGCCGTCGACAGTTTAGCAATCAGCCCCAGCATTTT.

There are a few counts of this clonotype. The chain joins TRBV7-9 to TRBJ2-5; a possible D gene is TRBD2 (5 bases). Trimming stripped 4 bases from V and 0 bases from J, with 18 bases between. The CDR3 loop spans 17 amino acids. The germline V gene encodes CDR1 SEHNR and CDR2 FQNEAQ (reference sequence). Here the CDR3 DNA reads TGTGCCAGCAGCTCAGGACGGAGGACCGTTGACCAAGAGACCCAGTACTTC. Translation gives CASSSGRRTVDQETQYF.

This chain uses TRBV7-9 with TRBJ2-1; 9 bases match TRBD2. In germline, CDR1 is SEHNR, CDR2 FQNEAQ (reference sequence). This CDR3 has 15 amino acids. V shed 5 bases, J shed 7 bases, and the junction held 9 bases outside the gene matches. CDR3 region: CASSGGGTSLNEQFF. The CDR3 nucleotides read TGTGCCAGCAGCGGGGGTGGGACTAGCTTGAATGAGCAGTTCTTC.

This clonotype was observed at least ten times. The gene calls are TRBV11-2 and TRBJ2-2; no reliable D call. CDR1 is SGHAT, CDR2 FQNNGV, per germline. V lost 2 bases and J 2 bases, leaving 6 bases between the germline ends. This CDR3 contains 14 residues. The CDR3 nucleotides read TGTGCCAGCAGCTTATCAGTCAACACCGGGGAGCTGTTTTTT. This translates into CASSLSVNTGELFF.

In this sample, this clonotype turned up many times. The V call is TRBV4-2, the J call TRBJ2-7; D might be TRBD1 or TRBD2, each matching 5 bases. Trimming shortened V by 0 bases and J by 3 bases, and 6 bases separated the two germline ends. This CDR3 has 13 residues. Germline V CDR1 and CDR2: LGHNA, YNFKEQ. The CDR3 DNA is TGTGCCAGCAGCCAAGAGGGGGTCTACGAGCAGTACTTC. This sequence encodes CASSQEGVYEQYF.

The rearrangement joins TRBV12-3 or TRBV12-4 to TRBJ1-1; no firm D call. Trimming left V 0 bases short and J 11 bases short, with 13 bases between. The CDR3 runs to 13 residues. This CDR3 reads CASSLASRQRAFF. The DNA for the CDR3 is TGTGCCAGCAGTTTAGCATCCAGGCAAAGGGCTTTCTTT.